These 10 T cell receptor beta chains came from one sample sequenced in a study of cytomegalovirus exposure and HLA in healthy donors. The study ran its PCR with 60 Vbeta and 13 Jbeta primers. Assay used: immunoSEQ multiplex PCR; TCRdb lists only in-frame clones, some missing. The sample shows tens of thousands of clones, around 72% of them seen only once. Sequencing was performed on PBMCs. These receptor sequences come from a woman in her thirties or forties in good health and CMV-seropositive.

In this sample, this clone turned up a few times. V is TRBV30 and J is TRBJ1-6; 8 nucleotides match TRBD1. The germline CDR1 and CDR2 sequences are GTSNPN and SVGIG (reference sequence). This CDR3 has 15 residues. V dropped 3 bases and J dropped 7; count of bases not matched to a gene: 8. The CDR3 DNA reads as TGTGCCTGGAGACCCTCGGGACAGGTGAATTCACCCCTCCACTTT. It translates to CAWRPSGQVNSPLHF. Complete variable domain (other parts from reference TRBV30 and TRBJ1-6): SQTIHQWPATLVQPVGSPLSLECTVEGTSNPNLYWYRQAAGRGLQLLFYSVGIGQISSEVPQNLSASRPQDRQFILSSKKLLLSDSGFYLCAWRPSGQVNSPLHFGNGTRLTVT.

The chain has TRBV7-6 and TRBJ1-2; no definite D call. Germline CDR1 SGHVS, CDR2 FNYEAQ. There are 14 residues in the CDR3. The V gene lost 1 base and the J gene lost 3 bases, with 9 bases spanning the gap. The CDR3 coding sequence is TGTGCCAGCAGCTTAGGGGTCGGGGACTATGGCTACACCTTC. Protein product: CASSLGVGDYGYTF.

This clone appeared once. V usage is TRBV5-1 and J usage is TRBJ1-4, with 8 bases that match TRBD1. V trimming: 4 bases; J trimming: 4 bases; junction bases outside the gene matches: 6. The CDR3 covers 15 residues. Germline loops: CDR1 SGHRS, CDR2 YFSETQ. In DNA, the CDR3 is TGCGCCAGCAGCACCGGGACAGGCCTTAATGAAAAACTGTTTTTT. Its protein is CASSTGTGLNEKLFF.

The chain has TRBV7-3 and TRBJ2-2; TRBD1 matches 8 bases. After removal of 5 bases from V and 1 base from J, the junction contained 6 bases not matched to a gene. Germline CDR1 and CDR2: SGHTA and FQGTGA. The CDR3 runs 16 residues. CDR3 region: CASSPGGAGNTGELFF. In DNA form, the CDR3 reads TGTGCCAGCAGCCCAGGGGGCGCGGGGAACACCGGGGAGCTGTTTTTT.

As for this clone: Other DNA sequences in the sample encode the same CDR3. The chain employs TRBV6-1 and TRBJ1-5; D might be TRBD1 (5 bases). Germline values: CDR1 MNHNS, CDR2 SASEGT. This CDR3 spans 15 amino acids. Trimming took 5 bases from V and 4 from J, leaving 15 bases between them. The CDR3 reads CASSSPGGVNQPQHF. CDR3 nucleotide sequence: TGTGCCAGCAGTTCGCCGGGGGGGGTTAATCAGCCCCAGCATTTT.

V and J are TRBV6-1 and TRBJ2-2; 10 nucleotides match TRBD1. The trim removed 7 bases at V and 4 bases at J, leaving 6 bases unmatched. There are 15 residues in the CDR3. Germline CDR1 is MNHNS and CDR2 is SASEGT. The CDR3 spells CASNPDRGRTGELFF. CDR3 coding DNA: TGTGCCAGCAACCCCGACAGGGGGCGCACCGGGGAGCTGTTTTTT.

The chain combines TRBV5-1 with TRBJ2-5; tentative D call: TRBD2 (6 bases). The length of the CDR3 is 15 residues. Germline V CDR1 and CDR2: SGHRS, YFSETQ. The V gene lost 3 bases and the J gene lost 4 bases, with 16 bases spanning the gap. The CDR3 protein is CASSYGGAGVETQYF. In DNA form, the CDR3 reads TGCGCCAGCAGCTATGGAGGGGCCGGCGTAGAGACCCAGTACTTC.

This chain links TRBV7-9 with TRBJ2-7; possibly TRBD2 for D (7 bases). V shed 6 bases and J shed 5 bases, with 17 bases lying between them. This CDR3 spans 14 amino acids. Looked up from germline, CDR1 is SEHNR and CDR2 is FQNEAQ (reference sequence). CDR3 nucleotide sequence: TGTGCCAGCAGTGGGGGGGGCGCAGGAGACGAGCAGTACTTC. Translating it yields CASSGGGAGDEQYF.

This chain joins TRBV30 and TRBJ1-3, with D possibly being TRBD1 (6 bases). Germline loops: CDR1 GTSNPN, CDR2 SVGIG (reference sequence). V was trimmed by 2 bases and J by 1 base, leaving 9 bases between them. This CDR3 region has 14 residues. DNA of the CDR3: TGTGCCTGGAGTACAGGGATATCTGGAAACACCATATATTTT. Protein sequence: CAWSTGISGNTIYF.

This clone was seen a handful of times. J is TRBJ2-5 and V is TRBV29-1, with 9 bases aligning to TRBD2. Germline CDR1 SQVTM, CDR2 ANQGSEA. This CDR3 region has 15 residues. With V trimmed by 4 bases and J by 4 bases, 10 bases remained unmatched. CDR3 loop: CSVGGRGGRGETQYF. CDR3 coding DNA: TGCAGCGTTGGGGGGCGGGGGGGCCGTGGAGAGACCCAGTACTTC.